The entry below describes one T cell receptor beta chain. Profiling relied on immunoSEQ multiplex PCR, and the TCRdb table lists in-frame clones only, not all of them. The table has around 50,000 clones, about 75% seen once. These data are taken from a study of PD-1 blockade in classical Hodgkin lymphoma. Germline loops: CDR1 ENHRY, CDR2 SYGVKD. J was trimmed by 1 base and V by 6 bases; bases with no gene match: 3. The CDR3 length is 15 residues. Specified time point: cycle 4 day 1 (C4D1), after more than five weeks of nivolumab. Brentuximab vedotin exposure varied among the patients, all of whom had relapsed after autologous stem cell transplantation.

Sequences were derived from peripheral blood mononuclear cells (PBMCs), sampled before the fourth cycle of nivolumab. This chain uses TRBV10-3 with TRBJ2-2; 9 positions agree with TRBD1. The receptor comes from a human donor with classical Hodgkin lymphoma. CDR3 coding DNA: TGTGCCATCAGGGGACAGGGCCAGAACACCGGGGAGCTGTTTTTT. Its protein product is CAIRGQGQNTGELFF.